This T cell receptor (beta chain) was obtained from a study of T cells in Graves' hyperthyroidism and ophthalmopathy. Using RNA transcripts as the source, TCR beta CDR3 regions were amplified. First-round RT-PCR with HTBI primers amplified the TCR CDR3 region. MiXCR, run by TCRdb on the multiplex PCR reads, gives a single entry per CDR3 protein. The sample consists of approximately 570,000 distinct CDR3 sequences, about 20% of them appearing once. In germline, CDR1 is SGHVS, CDR2 FNYEAQ. Trimming pared 1 base from V and 4 bases from J, leaving 16 bases between. The CDR3 runs to 16 residues. This chain links TRBV7-6 with TRBJ1-2; D may be TRBD1 (6 bases). What was sequenced was blood. The clonotype originates from a man aged 35 to 55 with Graves' ophthalmopathy. This chain's CDR3 is CASSLDAGDLGYGYTF. CDR3 coding DNA: TGTGCCAGCAGCTTAGATGCAGGGGACCTCGGCTATGGCTACACCTTC.